This TCR beta chain is drawn from a study of CD8+ T cells in alopecia areata. Once RNA had been extracted, it was reverse transcribed into cDNA to act as the sequencing template. Using immunoSEQ multiplex PCR, the repertoire was profiled, and TCRdb retains in-frame clones only, with some absent. The sample yields about 200,000 clones, around 62% seen once. As part of sample collection, lesional scalp punch biopsies and peripheral blood were taken from alopecia areata patients. Regarding this clone: The antigen remains undetermined.

Study-wide points: It was less clear whether patients shared TCRs than it was in mice, possibly because of HLA. Scalp sample sequencing also detects resident alphabeta T cells of normal skin.

CDR1 LNHDA and CDR2 SQIVND come from the germline V gene (reference sequence). The CDR3 covers 14 residues. Trimming took 3 bases from V and 4 from J, leaving 12 bases between them. This chain links TRBV19 with TRBJ1-2; TRBD1 might be the D (5 bases). The sequence came from a human donor with alopecia areata. The source material was CD4+ T cells sorted from blood, sampled at week 0. The CDR3 nucleotides are TGTGCCAGTAGTATGATTCAGGGATTCTATGGCTACACCTTC. This sequence encodes CASSMIQGFYGYTF.